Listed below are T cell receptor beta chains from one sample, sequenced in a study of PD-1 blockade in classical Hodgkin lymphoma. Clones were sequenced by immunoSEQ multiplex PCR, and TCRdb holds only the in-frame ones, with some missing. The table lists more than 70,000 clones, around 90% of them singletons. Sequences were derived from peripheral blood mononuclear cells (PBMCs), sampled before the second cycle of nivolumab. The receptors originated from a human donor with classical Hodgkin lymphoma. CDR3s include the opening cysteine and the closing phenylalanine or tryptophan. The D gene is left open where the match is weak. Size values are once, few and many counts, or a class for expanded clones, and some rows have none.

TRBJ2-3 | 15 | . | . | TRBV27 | CASSFGGANTDTQYF | TGTGCCAGCAGTTTTGGAGGGGCTAACACAGATACGCAGTATTTT
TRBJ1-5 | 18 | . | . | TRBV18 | CASSPDPFTQPSNQPQHF | TGTGCCAGCTCACCAGACCCTTTTACTCAACCGAGCAATCAGCCCCAGCATTTT
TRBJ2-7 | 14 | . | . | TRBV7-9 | CASSFYETSKEQYF | TGTGCCAGCAGCTTTTATGAGACTTCTAAGGAGCAGTACTTC
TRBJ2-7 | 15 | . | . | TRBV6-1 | CASSITQTVSYEQYF | TGTGCCAGCAGTATAACCCAGACAGTCTCCTACGAGCAGTACTTC
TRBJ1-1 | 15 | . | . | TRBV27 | CASSKFSSPGTEAFF | TGTGCCAGCAGTAAGTTCTCATCCCCGGGGACTGAAGCTTTCTTT
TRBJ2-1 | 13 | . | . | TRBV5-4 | CASSLRGDNEQFF | TGTGCCAGCAGCTTGAGGGGGGACAATGAGCAGTTCTTC
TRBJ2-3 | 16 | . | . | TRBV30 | CAWSVPGPFRADTQYF | TGTGCCTGGAGTGTTCCAGGCCCCTTCCGGGCAGATACGCAGTATTTT
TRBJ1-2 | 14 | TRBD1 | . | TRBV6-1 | CASSESTGDYGYTF | TGTGCCAGCAGTGAGTCGACAGGGGACTATGGCTACACCTTC
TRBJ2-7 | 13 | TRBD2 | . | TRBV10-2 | CASTVGGAYEQYF | TGCGCCAGCACCGTTGGGGGGGCCTACGAGCAGTACTTC
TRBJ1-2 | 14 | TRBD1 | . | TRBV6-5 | CASSAGQGIYGYTF | TGTGCCAGCAGTGCGGGACAGGGAATCTATGGCTACACCTTC
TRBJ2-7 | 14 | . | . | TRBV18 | CASSTGQGISEQYF | TGTGCCAGCTCCACGGGCCAGGGGATTAGTGAGCAGTACTTC
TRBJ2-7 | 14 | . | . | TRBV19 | CASSQVARLYEQYF | TGTGCCAGTAGTCAGGTAGCGAGGCTCTACGAGCAGTACTTC
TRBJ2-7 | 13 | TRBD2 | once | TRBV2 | CATTIERGHEQYF | TGTGCCACAACGATCGAGCGGGGCCACGAGCAGTACTTC
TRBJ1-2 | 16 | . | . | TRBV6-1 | CASSEFSAGLRDGYTF | TGTGCCAGCAGTGAATTTTCGGCAGGTCTGAGGGATGGCTACACCTTC
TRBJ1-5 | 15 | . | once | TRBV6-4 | CASSSLGGGNQPQHF | TGTGCCAGCAGTTCTCTGGGGGGTGGGAATCAGCCCCAGCATTTT
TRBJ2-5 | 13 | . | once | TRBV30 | CAWSLGGLETQYF | TGTGCCTGGAGTCTTGGGGGCTTAGAGACCCAGTACTTC
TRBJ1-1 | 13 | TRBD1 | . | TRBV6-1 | CAGRDRRNTEAFF | TGTGCCGGCCGGGACAGACGGAACACTGAAGCTTTCTTT
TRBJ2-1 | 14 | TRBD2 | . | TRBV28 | CASSFLAGVDEQFF | TGTGCCAGCTCTTTCCTAGCGGGAGTGGATGAGCAGTTCTTC
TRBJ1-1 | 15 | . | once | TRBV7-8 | CASSLTDRWDTEAFF | TGTGCCAGCAGCCTAACTGACCGCTGGGACACTGAAGCTTTCTTT
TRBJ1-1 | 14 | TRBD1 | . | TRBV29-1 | CSVAGQGTVAEAFF | TGCAGCGTTGCCGGACAGGGTACTGTAGCTGAAGCTTTCTTT
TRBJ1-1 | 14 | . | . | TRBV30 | CAWTSSTYNTEAFF | TGTGCCTGGACTTCCTCGACATATAACACTGAAGCTTTCTTT
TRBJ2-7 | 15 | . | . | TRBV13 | CASSFRAGGSYEQYF | TGTGCCAGCAGCTTCCGGGCAGGGGGGTCCTACGAGCAGTACTTC
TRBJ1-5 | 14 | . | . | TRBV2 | CASNEAVNNQPQHF | TGTGCCAGCAACGAAGCTGTAAACAATCAGCCCCAGCATTTT
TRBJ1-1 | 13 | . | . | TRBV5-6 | CASSLEQGREAFF | TGTGCCAGCAGCTTGGAGCAGGGACGCGAAGCTTTCTTT
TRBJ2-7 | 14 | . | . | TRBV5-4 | CASSLGGGPYEQYF | TGTGCCAGCAGCTTAGGGGGAGGGCCCTACGAGCAGTACTTC
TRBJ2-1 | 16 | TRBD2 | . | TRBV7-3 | CASSFSSGRTYNEQFF | TGTGCCAGCAGCTTCTCTAGCGGGAGGACCTACAATGAGCAGTTCTTC